This paragraph covers one T cell receptor (beta chain) sequence. This clone has just one count. What antigen it recognizes has not been identified. Per-base qualities were not stored, and no clone one base away is much larger. TCRbeta CDR3 regions were amplified from genomic DNA using the immunoSEQ Assay, a bias-controlled multiplex PCR. Concerning the study's data processing: The number of nucleated cells in each sample was estimated by amplification of reference gene primers within the assay. To quantify the absolute abundance of each unique TCRbeta CDR3 rearrangement, sequence reads were collapsed and filtered. For each sample, productive Simpson clonality was calculated as the square root of Simpson's diversity index across productive rearrangements. TCRdb took this table from immuneACCESS and kept in-frame rearrangements with V and J called. Such tables lack part of the clones; where checked against another copy, unresolved V genes explain under half of the gap, and the rest is unexplained. V and J calls and clone size are as listed in that table; D and trimming were resolved from the DNA. The table for this sample lists 540,000 or so clones; less than 90% of them were counted only once. Of the sample, around 7.8% is held by the ten largest clones.

The entry originates in a study of blood T cell repertoires in COVID-19 (dated by TCRdb to about 2020). The study in broad terms: Samples covering the acute and convalescent phases of COVID-19 were provided by collaborators in the United States, Italy and Spain. HLA class I and class II types, where available, came from metadata supplied by the sample provider rather than from assay-based typing. Subjects who had been exposed to COVID-19, were actively infected with it, or had recovered from it provided the deeply sampled blood TCRbeta repertoires that made up the dataset. A freely available public database, intended as a resource for researchers studying the immune response to SARS-CoV-2, is where the repertoires were released. The sample metadata nearly always contained a de-identified subject ID, COVID-19 status, age in years and sex. The prospective study material was composed of cDNA or gDNA derived from T cells, B-cell-depleted T cells, or PBMCs. Samples came from the ongoing ImmuneRACE study (first 160 participants) plus 1,254 subjects from 6 global collaborators. What the work shows at the level of the full study, not this receptor alone: The quantity of clinical and demographic metadata differed by source and by participant and was supplied without curation.

One collaborating source in Seattle enrolled patients while the patients were actively infected and followed the patients over time throughout the course of disease. Collaborating institutions collected whole blood in K2EDTA tubes following their own protocols. For TCRbeta analysis, collaborators shipped samples in one of three forms: frozen whole blood, isolated PBMCs, or DNA extracted from either of those sample types. What was sequenced was peripheral blood. The receptor was isolated from a woman aged 45-65 years with COVID-19, enrolled during active disease.

CDR3 reads: CASSYGTDSNQPQHF. Read as DNA, the sequence is TGTGCCAGCAGCTACGGGACAGATAGCAATCAGCCCCAGCATTTT. The sequence joins TRBV5-8 to TRBJ1-5, and 7 bases in between align with TRBD1. The CDR3 runs 15 amino acids, cysteine and phenylalanine included. The sequence is cut down to CDR3 DNA, 45 bases in frame from base 1. At the junction V is shortened by 3 bases and J by 0 bases; bases outside the gene matches: 3. CDR1 and CDR2 are drawn from the germline V gene: SGHTS, YDEGEE.